Sequencing of this TCR beta chain was carried out in a study of shared clonotypes between healthy human individuals (dated by TCRdb to 2019 to 2021). For the study in its entirety: The cohort comprised a couple of women and a few men aged 18 to 49 years. Libraries were prepared and TCR repertoires were sequenced by different laboratories using diverse techniques, in order to increase sequencing depth and limit assay-specific biases. To estimate repertoire size and how much clonotypes are shared between individuals, the study performed deep sequencing of blood TCR repertoires from about 5 healthy adults. Per donor, three plates each were used for CD4 naive and CD4 memory, two for CD8 naive, and one for CD8 memory. Between about 0.94 and 8.9 billion PBMCs per donor were obtained by leukapheresis. The paper's findings and limits, for the study overall: Across several donors, 5% to 6% of naive CD4, 3% to 4% of naive CD8, 2.3% of memory CD4, and 0.4% of memory CD8 clonotypes were shared. Pairwise subsampling led to the expectation that sequencing depth would affect the degree of clonotype sharing among donors. Because the study included only a small number of donors, the genetic and exposure-history diversity represented was limited. Higher generation probabilities were observed for clonotypes shared by all four sorted-subset donors than for non-shared clonotypes. Even with the large sequencing depth, rarefaction of the sorted-subset datasets indicated that sequencing was incomplete. Naive subsets generally had larger estimated clonotype richness than memory subsets did. Sampling was restricted to blood, and TCR repertoires in tissue are likely to differ from TCR repertoires in blood.

Note on this clone: Its antigen specificity is not known. Qualities for individual bases were not recorded, and no much larger clone is one base off.

The donors were healthy, HIV-negative adults who had no recently reported acute infections or vaccinations. Every donor was a Caucasian adult living in Nashville, Tennessee, USA. Magnetic negative selection was used to enrich CD4+ T cells, after which naive cells were positively selected on CD45RA and the negative fraction became the memory subset. Blood was collected by leukapheresis, and PBMCs were isolated by Ficoll-Histopaque density gradient centrifugation and then cryopreserved in liquid nitrogen vapor phase. Analytical flow cytometry was used to check the purity and quantity of each magnetically sorted T cell population. Genomic DNA was isolated from each sorted fraction and quantified by UV absorbance on a Nanodrop 2000c. TCR CDR3 regions were amplified from genomic DNA by multiplex PCR using the deep immunoSEQ assay. Extracted genomic DNA from each cell subset was distributed evenly across all wells of several immunoSEQ 96-well plates, and each plate was treated as a replicate. Each replicate PCR for sorted subsets received roughly 0.2 ug genomic DNA, equal to about 30,000 T cell genomes. Purified libraries were measured with a Qubit 3.0 fluorometer, size-checked on a Bioanalyzer 2100, and measured again with the KAPA Library Quantification kit. Every immunoSEQ 96-well plate was sequenced on a dedicated single-read 150-cycle Illumina NextSeq 550 flow cell. The authors processed their data as follows. Because the immunoSEQ output included only junctional sequences and no quality scores, the filtering could not be the same as the filtering used for full-length reads. To assign V/J genes and CDR3, sequences were annotated using PyIR, a Python wrapper for IgBLAST v1.9, with IMGT germline references. Reads with weak V/J assignments (E-value above 1e-6), missing CDR3, stop codons, out-of-frame junctions, or ambiguous translated residues were removed. V3J clonotypes were defined as sequences sharing the same inferred V gene, J gene, and CDR3 amino acid sequence. The percentage overlap between two repertoires was calculated by dividing the number of shared unique clonotypes by the size of the smaller repertoire. RTK rarefaction, the Chao1 estimator, and Recon v2.1 estimates of unobserved clonotypes were used to assess repertoire richness. Generation probabilities were computed with OLGA for all TCRbeta clonotypes obtained by the gDNA method from a handful of donors. TCRdb stores this immuneACCESS table with in-frame sequences only. Part of the clones is absent; in the studies checked, under half of the shortfall reflects unresolved V genes, and no reason is known for the rest. V, J and clone size were drawn from that table, and D and trimming were deduced from the DNA. Recorded for this sample are millions of clones; approximately 92% of them occurred a single time. The ten largest account for about 0.13% of the sample.

The clonotype comes from a man younger than 35 in good health. The sample taken for sequencing was naive CD4+ T cells sorted from blood. Reading the label with the study, this specimen's cell subset or site is: CD45RA+ positively selected.

The DNA sequence is given as TGTGCTAGTGGTCCCCCCGGGACTAGCGGGAGCGGTGAGCAGTTCTTC. The translation is CASGPPGTSGSGEQFF. This chain joins TRBV12-5 to TRBJ2-1, with 14 bases aligning to TRBD2. Trimming removed 5 bases from V and 9 bases from J; the gene matches leave 9 bases unexplained. According to the germline V gene, CDR1 reads LGHNT and CDR2 reads FRNRAP. From the cysteine through the phenylalanine, the CDR3 covers 16 amino acids. Only the CDR3 portion is preserved as DNA: 48 bases, with reading frame beginning at the first base.